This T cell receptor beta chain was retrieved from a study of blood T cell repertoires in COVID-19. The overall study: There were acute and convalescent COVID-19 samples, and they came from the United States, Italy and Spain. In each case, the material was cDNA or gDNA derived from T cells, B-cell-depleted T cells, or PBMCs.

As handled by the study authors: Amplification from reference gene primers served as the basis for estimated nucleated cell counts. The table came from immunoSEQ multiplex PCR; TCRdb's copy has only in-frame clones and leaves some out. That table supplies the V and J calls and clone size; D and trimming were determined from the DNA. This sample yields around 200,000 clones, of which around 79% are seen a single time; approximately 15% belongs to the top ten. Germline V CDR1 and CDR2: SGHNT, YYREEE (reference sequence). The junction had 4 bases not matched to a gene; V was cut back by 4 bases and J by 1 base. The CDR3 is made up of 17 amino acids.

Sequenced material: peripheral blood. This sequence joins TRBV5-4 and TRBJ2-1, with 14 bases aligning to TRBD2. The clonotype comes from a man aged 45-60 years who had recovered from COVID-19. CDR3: CASSPGTSGGSYNEQFF. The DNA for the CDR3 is TGTGCCAGCAGCCCCGGGACTAGCGGGGGTTCCTACAATGAGCAGTTCTTC. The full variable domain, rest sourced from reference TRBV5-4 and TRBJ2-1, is ETGVTQSPTHLIKTRGQQVTLRCSSQSGHNTVSWYQQALGQGPQFIFQYYREEENGRGNFPPRFSGLQFPNYSSELNVNALELDDSALYLCASSPGTSGGSYNEQFFGPGTRLTVL.